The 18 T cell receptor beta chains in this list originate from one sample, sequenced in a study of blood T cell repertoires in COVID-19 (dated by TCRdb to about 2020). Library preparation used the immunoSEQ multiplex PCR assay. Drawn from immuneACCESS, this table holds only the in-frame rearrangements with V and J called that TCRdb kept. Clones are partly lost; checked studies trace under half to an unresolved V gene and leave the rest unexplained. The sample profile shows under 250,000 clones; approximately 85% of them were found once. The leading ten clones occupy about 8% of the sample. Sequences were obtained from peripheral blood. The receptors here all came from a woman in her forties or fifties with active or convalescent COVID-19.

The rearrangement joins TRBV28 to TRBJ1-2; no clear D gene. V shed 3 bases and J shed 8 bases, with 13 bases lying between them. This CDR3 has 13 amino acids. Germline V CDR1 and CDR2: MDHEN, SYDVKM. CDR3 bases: TGTGCCAGCAGTTTGCGGGAATTGAGGGGCTACACCTTC. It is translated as CASSLRELRGYTF.

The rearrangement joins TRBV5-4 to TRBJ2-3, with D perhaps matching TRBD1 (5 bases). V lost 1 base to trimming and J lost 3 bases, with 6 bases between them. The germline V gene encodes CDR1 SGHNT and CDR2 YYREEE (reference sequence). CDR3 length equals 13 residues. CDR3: CASSLRGTDTQYF. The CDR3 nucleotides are TGTGCCAGCAGCTTGAGGGGTACAGATACGCAGTATTTT.

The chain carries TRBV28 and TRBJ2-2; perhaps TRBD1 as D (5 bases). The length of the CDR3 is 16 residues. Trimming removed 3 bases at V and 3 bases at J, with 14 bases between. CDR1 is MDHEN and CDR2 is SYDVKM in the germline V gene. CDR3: CASSFDAAGYTGELFF. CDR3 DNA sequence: TGTGCCAGCAGTTTTGATGCGGCAGGGTACACCGGGGAGCTGTTTTTT.

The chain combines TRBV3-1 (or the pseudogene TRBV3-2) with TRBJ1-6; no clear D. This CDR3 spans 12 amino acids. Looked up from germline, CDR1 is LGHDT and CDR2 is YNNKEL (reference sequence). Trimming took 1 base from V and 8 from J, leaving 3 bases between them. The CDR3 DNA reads TGTGCCAGCAGCCAAGTCGATTCACCCCTCCACTTT. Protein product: CASSQVDSPLHF.

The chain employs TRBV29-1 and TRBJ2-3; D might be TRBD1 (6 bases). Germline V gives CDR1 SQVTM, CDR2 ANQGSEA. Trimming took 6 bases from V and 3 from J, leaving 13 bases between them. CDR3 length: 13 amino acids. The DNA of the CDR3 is TGCAGCGTCGACCACCAGGGGACAGATACGCAGTATTTT. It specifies CSVDHQGTDTQYF.

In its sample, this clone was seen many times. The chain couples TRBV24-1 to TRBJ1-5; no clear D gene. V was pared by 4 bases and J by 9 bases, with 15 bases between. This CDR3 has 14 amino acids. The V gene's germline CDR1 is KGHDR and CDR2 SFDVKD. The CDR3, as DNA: TGTGCCACCAGTGACAGGAAAACGCGGGGGCCCCAGCATTTT. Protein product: CATSDRKTRGPQHF.

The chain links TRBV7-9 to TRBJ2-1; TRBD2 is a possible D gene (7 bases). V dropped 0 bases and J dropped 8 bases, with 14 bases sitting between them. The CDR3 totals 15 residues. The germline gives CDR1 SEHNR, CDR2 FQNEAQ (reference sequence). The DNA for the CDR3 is TGTGCCAGCAGCTTAGCGCGAACAGGGAGGGATGAGCAGTTCTTC. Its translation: CASSLARTGRDEQFF.

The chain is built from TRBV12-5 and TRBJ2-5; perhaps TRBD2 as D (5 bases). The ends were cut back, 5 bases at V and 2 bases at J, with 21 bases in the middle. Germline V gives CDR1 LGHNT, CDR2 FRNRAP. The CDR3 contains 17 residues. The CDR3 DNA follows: TGTGCTAGTGGTCCGCCGACGGACTTGCGTGGTCAAGAGACCCAGTACTTC. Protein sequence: CASGPPTDLRGQETQYF. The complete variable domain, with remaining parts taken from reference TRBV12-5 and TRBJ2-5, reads DARVTQTPRHKVTEMGQEVTMRCQPILGHNTVFWYRQTMMQGLELLAYFRNRAPLDDSGMPKDRFSAEMPDATLATLKIQPSEPRDSAVYFCASGPPTDLRGQETQYFGPGTRLLVL.

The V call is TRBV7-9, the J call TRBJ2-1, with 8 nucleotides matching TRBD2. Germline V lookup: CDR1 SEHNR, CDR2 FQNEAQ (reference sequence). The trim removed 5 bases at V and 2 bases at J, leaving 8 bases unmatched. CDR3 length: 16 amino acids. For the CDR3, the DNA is TGTGCCAGCAGCCCGAGTGGTAGCGGGACCTACAATGAGCAGTTCTTC. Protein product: CASSPSGSGTYNEQFF.

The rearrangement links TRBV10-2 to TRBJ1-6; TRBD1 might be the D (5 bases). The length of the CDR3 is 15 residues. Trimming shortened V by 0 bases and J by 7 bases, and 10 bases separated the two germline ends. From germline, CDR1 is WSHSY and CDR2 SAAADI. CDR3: CASSESQGFNSPLHF. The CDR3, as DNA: TGCGCCAGCAGTGAGTCCCAGGGCTTCAATTCACCCCTCCACTTT.

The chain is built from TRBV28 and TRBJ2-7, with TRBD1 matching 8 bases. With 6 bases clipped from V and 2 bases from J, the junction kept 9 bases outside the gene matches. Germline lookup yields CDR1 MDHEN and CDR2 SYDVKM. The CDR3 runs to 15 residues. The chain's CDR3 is CASSTPTGGTYEQYF. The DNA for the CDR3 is TGTGCCAGCAGCACTCCCACAGGGGGGACCTACGAGCAGTACTTC.

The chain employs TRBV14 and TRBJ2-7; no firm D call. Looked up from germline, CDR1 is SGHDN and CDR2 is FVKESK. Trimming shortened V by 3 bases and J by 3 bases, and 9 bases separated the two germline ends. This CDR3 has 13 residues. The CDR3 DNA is TGTGCCAGCAGCCAGCGACATTTCTACGAGCAGTACTTC. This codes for CASSQRHFYEQYF. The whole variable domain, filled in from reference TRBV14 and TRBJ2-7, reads EAGVTQFPSHSVIEKGQTVTLRCDPISGHDNLYWYRRVMGKEIKFLLHFVKESKQDESGMPNNRFLAERTGGTYSTLKVQPAELEDSGVYFCASSQRHFYEQYFGPGTRLTVT.

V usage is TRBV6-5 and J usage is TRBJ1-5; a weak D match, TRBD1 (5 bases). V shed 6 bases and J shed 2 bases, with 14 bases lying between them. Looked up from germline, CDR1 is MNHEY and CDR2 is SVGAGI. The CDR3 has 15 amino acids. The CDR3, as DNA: TGTGCCAGCAGAGCGCGGGGGACCGGCAATCAGCCCCAGCATTTT. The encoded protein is CASRARGTGNQPQHF.

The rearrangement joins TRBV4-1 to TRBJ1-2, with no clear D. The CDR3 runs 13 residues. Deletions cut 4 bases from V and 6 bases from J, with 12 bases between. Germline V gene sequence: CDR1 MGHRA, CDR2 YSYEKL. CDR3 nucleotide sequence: TGCGCCAGCAGCCGTGGTCCGGGTAATGGCTACACCTTC. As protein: CASSRGPGNGYTF.

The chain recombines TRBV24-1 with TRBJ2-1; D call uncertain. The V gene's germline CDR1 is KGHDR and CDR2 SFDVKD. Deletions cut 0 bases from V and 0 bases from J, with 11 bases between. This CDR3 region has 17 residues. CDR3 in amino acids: CATSDLETGDSYNEQFF. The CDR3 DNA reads TGTGCCACCAGTGATTTGGAGACTGGCGACTCCTACAATGAGCAGTTCTTC.

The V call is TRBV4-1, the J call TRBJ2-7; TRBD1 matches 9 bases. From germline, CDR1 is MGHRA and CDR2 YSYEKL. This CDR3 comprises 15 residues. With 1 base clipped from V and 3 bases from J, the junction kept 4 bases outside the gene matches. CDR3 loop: CASSQVGTGHYEQYF. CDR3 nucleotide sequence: TGCGCCAGCAGCCAAGTAGGGACAGGGCACTACGAGCAGTACTTC.

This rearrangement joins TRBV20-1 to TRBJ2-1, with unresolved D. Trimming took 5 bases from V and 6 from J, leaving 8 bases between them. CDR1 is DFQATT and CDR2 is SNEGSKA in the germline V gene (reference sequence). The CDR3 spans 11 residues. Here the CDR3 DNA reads TGCAGTGCTGGTACTTTCAATGAGCAGTTCTTC. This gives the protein CSAGTFNEQFF.

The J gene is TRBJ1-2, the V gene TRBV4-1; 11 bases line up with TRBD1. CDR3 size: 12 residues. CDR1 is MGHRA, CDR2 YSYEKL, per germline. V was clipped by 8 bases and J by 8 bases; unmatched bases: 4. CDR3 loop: CASGQGAGGYTF. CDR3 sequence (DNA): TGCGCCAGCGGACAGGGGGCGGGAGGCTACACCTTC.